This T cell receptor (beta chain) was recovered during a study of blood T cell repertoires in COVID-19. CDR1 and CDR2 (germline): GTSNPN, SVGIG (reference sequence). V was clipped by 4 bases and J by 0 bases, with 9 bases between them. The CDR3 covers 13 residues. Per the original methods: Reference gene primer amplification gave estimated nucleated cell counts. TCRdb's table, derived via immunoSEQ multiplex PCR, lists solely in-frame clones and lacks some. The V and J calls and the clone size are those of that table, but D and trimming were determined from the DNA. The sample includes approximately 180,000 clones, 75% to 85% seen only once; the top ten take approximately 16%.

The chain couples TRBV30 to TRBJ1-2; no clear D. Sequencing was carried out using PBMCs or T cells enriched from blood (not recorded which). The TCR originated in a middle-aged man who had recovered from COVID-19. CDR3 sequence reads: CAWTHGANYGYTF. The CDR3, as DNA: TGTGCCTGGACTCACGGAGCTAACTATGGCTACACCTTC.